Sequencing of this TCR beta chain was carried out in a study of T cell repertoires in cytomegalovirus infection (dated by TCRdb to about 2019). Describing the broader study: Donor HLA type was relevant to the analysis, as public TCR beta signatures indicated carriage of CMV infection together with the matching HLA type.

Paper-wide results and their limitations: The ex vivo response was dominated by HLA-C-restricted CMV-specific TCR beta clonotypes, which also provided the single most frequent clonotype in two of eight donors. In both this cohort and an independent roughly 350-donor cohort, the cumulative frequency of public TCR beta family members distinguished carriers of CMV infection plus the relevant HLA type.

The sample holds many counts of this clonotype. It has no known antigen specificity. No much larger clonotype is one base removed from it; base qualities were not supplied. Clipping removes 6 bases from V and 5 bases from J, with 7 as the unmatched junction base count. Based on the germline V gene, the CDR1 and CDR2 sequences are SGHVS and FQNEAQ. Reading from cysteine to phenylalanine, the CDR3 counts 14 amino acids. The read is trimmed to its CDR3 DNA, 42 bases read in frame from base 1. The listed sequencing device is Illumina HiSeq 1500. TCRdb reworked the public reads: Q25 trimming with fastp, MiXCR clone assembly, productive beta chains retained. CDR3 protein duplicates are merged, each entry listing the most common genes and DNA. Present in this sample are about 400,000 distinct CDR3 sequences, 15% to 20% of which were seen just once. Approximately 8% of the sample comes from the top ten.

The sequence came from a human donor in good health (CMV status not recorded). Some clones in this sample may be carry-over from other donors' samples. Recombination linked TRBV7-8 to TRBJ2-1; 7 bases in the middle match TRBD2. Material: PBMCs. The DNA sequence is given as TGTGCCAGCAGGCGCGGGAGTACTAACAATGAGCAGTTCTTC. Translated, this gives CASRRGSTNNEQFF.